The 4 T cell receptor beta chains in this list originate from one sample, sequenced in a study of CD8 T cells in Susac syndrome. RNA was extracted with the RNeasy kit, and a quantity of roughly 0.5 to 1 ug was reverse transcribed using random hexamers. From the immunoSEQ multiplex PCR reads, TCRdb called clonotypes with MiXCR, one entry per CDR3 protein. The sample yields 300,000 or so distinct CDR3 sequences, roughly nine tenths seen once. The sample taken for sequencing was CD4+ T cells from PBMCs. These receptors came from a human donor with multiple sclerosis.

This clonotype appeared once. The chain joins TRBV9 to TRBJ1-4; unclear D gene. Germline V CDR1 and CDR2: SGDLS, YYNGEE. This CDR3 region has 14 residues. V lost 0 bases, J lost 7 bases, and 10 bases lay in between. The CDR3 bases are TGTGCCAGCAGCGTAGGACTAGGTACTGAAAAACTGTTTTTT. The encoded protein is CASSVGLGTEKLFF.

The chain combines TRBV6-2 or TRBV6-3 with TRBJ1-2, with D maybe TRBD1 (5 bases). The germline V gene has CDR1 MNHEY and CDR2 SVGEGT. V shed 8 bases and J shed 8 bases, with 12 bases lying between them. The CDR3 consists of 11 residues. CDR3 DNA sequence: TGTGCCAGCCGGGACGCTCAGGGCTACACCTTC. As protein: CASRDAQGYTF.

Worth noting for this clonotype: The junction departs from germline at one end; a sequencing error may be responsible. This chain joins TRBV18 and TRBJ2-4; D might be TRBD1 or TRBD2, each matching 7 bases. This CDR3 region has 12 residues. Germline loops: CDR1 KGHSH, CDR2 LQKENI. CDR3 in amino acids: CASSPREGQLDF. The CDR3 nucleotides are TGTGCCAGCTCACCAAGGGAGGGACAGCTCGACTTC.

The V call is TRBV12-5, the J call TRBJ1-1, with 9 bases lining up with TRBD1. Trimming cost V 0 bases and J 2 bases; bases outside gene matches: 7. This CDR3 is built from 17 residues. CDR1 is LGHNT, CDR2 FRNRAP, per germline. The DNA of the CDR3 is TGTGCTAGTGGTTTGGTGACAGGGGGAATTGTAAACACTGAAGCTTTCTTT. Amino acids: CASGLVTGGIVNTEAFF.